The 8 T cell receptor beta chains given below trace back to one sample, sequenced in a study of T cell changes during pregnancy in multiple sclerosis. The repertoire was sequenced with immunoSEQ multiplex PCR; TCRdb's copy has only in-frame clones and lacks some. The sample gives about 75,000 clones, approximately 95% of which show up once; less than 0.15% is in the top ten. Source: CD4+ T cells from peripheral blood mononuclear cells, taken after pregnancy. The receptor source for this set is a female donor with multiple sclerosis, enrolled in a pregnancy study.

This clone came up once. The chain recombines TRBV2 with TRBJ1-2; 7 bases agree with TRBD1. Germline V CDR1 and CDR2: SNHLY, FYNNEI. The CDR3 sequence is 13 residues long. V lost 6 bases, J lost 4 bases, and 5 bases stayed unmatched. The CDR3 bases are TGTGCCAGCAGCGCGGGACAGACCTATGGCTACACCTTC. Its translation: CASSAGQTYGYTF.

The chain carries TRBV19 and TRBJ1-5; no reliable D call. V was cut by 2 bases and J by 5 bases, with 13 bases left in between. This CDR3 is built from 15 residues. The germline gives CDR1 LNHDA, CDR2 SQIVND (reference sequence). The CDR3 bases are TGTGCCAGTAGTATAAACTGGGCGGGTTATCAGCCCCAGCATTTT. It codes for CASSINWAGYQPQHF.

Written as DNA, the CDR3 is TGTGCCAGCAGCTTAACCACAGGGTCCGAGCAGTACTTC. Amino acids: CASSLTTGSEQYF. The genes are TRBV7-8 and TRBJ2-7, with D perhaps matching TRBD1 (6 bases). The CDR3 spans 13 residues. The germline gives CDR1 SGHVS, CDR2 FQNEAQ. The V end lost 2 bases, the J end lost 6 bases, and 11 bases lay between the germline ends.

The chain links TRBV27 to TRBJ2-1; 9 positions match TRBD2. CDR3 length: 16 residues. Trimming at V came to 5 bases and at J to 6 bases, leaving 11 bases not matched to a gene. Germline CDR1 is MNHEY and CDR2 is SMNVEV (reference sequence). The CDR3 nucleotides are TGTGCCAGCAGTCCCCTAATAGCGGGAGCCGGCAATGAGCAGTTCTTC. Its translation: CASSPLIAGAGNEQFF.

The V and J genes are TRBV10-3 and TRBJ2-1, with 14 bases lining up with TRBD2. There are 18 residues in the CDR3. The germline V gene has CDR1 ENHRY and CDR2 SYGVKD. V was clipped by 5 bases and J by 2 bases; unmatched bases: 8. The CDR3 loop reads CAISKLGTSGSPYNEQFF. CDR3 nucleotides: TGTGCCATCAGTAAACTCGGGACTAGCGGGAGCCCCTACAATGAGCAGTTCTTC.

The chain links TRBV10-3 to TRBJ2-3, with 9 bases identical to TRBD2. The V and J ends lost 6 bases and 2 bases, in that order; junction bases with no gene match: 6. Germline V CDR1 and CDR2: ENHRY, SYGVKD. The CDR3 extends over 15 amino acids. The CDR3 DNA reads as TGTGCCATCAGCCAAACTAGCGGGTCCACAGATACGCAGTATTTT. Amino acids: CAISQTSGSTDTQYF.

The V call is TRBV28, the J call TRBJ2-7; D might be TRBD1 (5 bases). Between the trimmed V and J ends, which lost 2 bases and 4 bases, there was a span of 18 bases. Germline V gene data show CDR1 as MDHEN and CDR2 as SYDVKM. The CDR3 length is 16 residues. The CDR3 loop is CASSLSRQTVGYEQYF. Written as DNA, the CDR3 is TGTGCCAGCAGTTTAAGCCGACAGACAGTAGGGTACGAGCAGTACTTC.

This clone appeared a single time. The V and J genes are TRBV4-2 and TRBJ1-3, with 11 nucleotides matching TRBD1. This CDR3 comprises 17 residues. Germline CDR1 reads LGHNA; CDR2 reads YNFKEQ. V gave up 0 bases and J gave up 2 bases; unmatched junction bases: 3. The CDR3 DNA is TGTGCCAGCAGCCAAGAGCGGACAGGGGGCGCTGGAAACACCATATATTTT. This sequence encodes CASSQERTGGAGNTIYF.